The T cell receptor (beta chain) described here comes from a study of blood T cell repertoires in COVID-19. Assay used: immunoSEQ multiplex PCR; TCRdb lists only in-frame clones, some missing. In the table there are about 48,000 clones, around 85% of which are singletons. This CDR3 contains 13 residues. The sequence derives from a human donor in a cohort sampled during active COVID-19. The donor label of this sample is uncertain. The chain links TRBV21-1 to TRBJ1-5. TRBV21-1 is a known pseudogene. Sequenced input: peripheral blood. Here the CDR3 reads CASSKGGHQPQHF. CDR3 DNA sequence: TGTGCCAGCAGCAAAGGAGGTCATCAGCCCCAGCATTTT.